What follows describes a single T cell receptor (beta chain). Its antigen target is currently unknown. The sample holds no much larger clone one base away, and base qualities are not on file. TCRbeta CDR3 regions were amplified from genomic DNA using the immunoSEQ Assay, a bias-controlled multiplex PCR. Per the original workflow: Nucleated cell counts per sample were estimated from amplification of reference gene primers within the assay. To quantify the absolute abundance of each unique TCRbeta CDR3 rearrangement, sequence reads were collapsed and filtered. For each sample, productive Simpson clonality was calculated by taking the square root of Simpson's diversity index across productive rearrangements. Held by TCRdb, this immuneACCESS table contains in-frame sequences only and omits some clones. Under half of the omission traces to an unresolved V gene where checked; the cause of the rest is unknown. V, J and clone size are those of that table, while D and trimming were read from the DNA. Here the sample has around 260,000 clones; around nine tenths occur a single time. Of the sample, 0.85% to 1% is held by the ten largest clones.

A second Seattle source provided samples from volunteer blood donors who had recovered from COVID-19. The collaborating institutions used their own protocols to collect whole blood in K2EDTA tubes. For TCRbeta analysis, collaborators shipped samples in one of three forms: frozen whole blood, isolated PBMCs, or DNA extracted from either of those sample types. This record comes from a study of blood T cell repertoires in COVID-19 (dated by TCRdb to the early 2020s). Regarding the complete study: Samples from collaborators originated in the United States, Italy and Spain and spanned both the acute and convalescent phases of COVID-19. The material from the prospective study consisted of cDNA or gDNA derived from T cells, B-cell-depleted T cells, or PBMCs. Sample metadata almost always included a de-identified subject ID, COVID-19 status, age in years and sex. The dataset comprised deeply sampled blood TCRbeta repertoires from subjects exposed to, actively infected with, or recovered from COVID-19. Where available, HLA class I and class II types were obtained from metadata supplied by the sample provider rather than from assay-based typing. The repertoires were released in a freely available public database meant as a resource for research on the immune response to SARS-CoV-2. The samples were drawn from two sources: the first 160 participants of the ongoing ImmuneRACE study, and fewer than 1,500 subjects contributed by 6 global collaborators.

V trim: 4 bases; J trim: 6 bases; unmatched bases: 5. According to the germline V gene (reference sequence), CDR1 reads PRHDT and CDR2 reads FYEKMQ. From cysteine to phenylalanine, the CDR3 is 15 amino acids long. Left in the record is the CDR3 DNA by itself, 45 bases read in frame from the first base. Study-wide findings and limitations: How much clinical and demographic metadata was included differed by source and by participant, and the metadata was provided uncurated.

The sequenced sample consisted of peripheral blood. This TCR was recovered from a woman between 35 and 50 years old who had recovered from COVID-19. The sequence joins TRBV13 to TRBJ2-7, with 14 bases in between that match TRBD2. Here the CDR3 is given as CASSSGLAGAGEQYF. The DNA sequence reads TGTGCCAGCAGCTCGGGACTAGCGGGAGCGGGCGAGCAGTACTTC.